This TCR beta chain stems from a study of T-cell memory formation after mild COVID-19. Study-level information: The study found TCR clusters largely donor specific.

The CDR3 loop spans 14 amino acids. Germline CDR1 SNHLY, CDR2 FYNNEI. Trimming left V 9 bases short and J 4 bases short, with 17 bases between. A few counts support this clonotype. As yet, its antigen is unknown. From 5'RACE with constant-segment primers came TCR alpha and TCR beta cDNA libraries that carried sample barcodes and UMIs. TCRdb reprocessed the 5' RACE reads via MiXCR and lists one record per CDR3 protein. This sample carries about 290,000 distinct CDR3 sequences, about 16% of them seen once, and the ten largest clones take roughly 22%. Points from the study as a whole: Pre-infection memory contained some responding clones, which suggested that cross-reactive memory had joined. Among contracting clones, CD4+ were mainly CM/EM and CD8+ enriched in EMRA.

The TCR comes from a man aged 18-30 years who had mild COVID-19 (a few samples of this study predate the infection). Cell type and time point are not known. This chain connects TRBV2 to TRBJ2-3; weak D call: TRBD1 (8 bases). The specimen was PBMCs or a T cell subset sorted from them (not recorded which). The CDR3 region is CASKRDRSADTQYF. The CDR3 DNA is TGTGCCAGTAAGCGGGACAGGTCCGCAGATACGCAGTATTTT.